This passage covers 3 T cell receptor beta chains from one sample sequenced in a study of shared clonotypes between healthy human individuals. Here immunoSEQ multiplex PCR was the method, and the copy in TCRdb shows in-frame clones only, minus some. The sample holds about 2.2 million clones, 85% to 95% seen once. Naive CD8 cells, CD45RO-negative and positively selected for CCR7, excluded terminally differentiated effector memory CD45RA+ cells. Sequenced sample: naive CD8+ T cells from PBMCs. The receptors shown here come from a man aged 18 to 30 in good health. Some clones in this sample may be carry-over from other donors' samples.

This chain joins TRBV10-2 and TRBJ2-3, with TRBD2 as a possible D gene (5 bases). The CDR3 extends over 12 amino acids. The germline V and J ends were trimmed by 8 bases and 6 bases, with 12 bases remaining between them. CDR1 WSHSY and CDR2 SAAADI come from the germline V gene. CDR3 DNA sequence: TGCGCCAGCCAAGGCGACTACGATACGCAGTATTTT. This gives the protein CASQGDYDTQYF.

As to this clone: The same CDR3 is also encoded by other DNA sequences in this sample. The rearrangement joins TRBV15 to TRBJ1-1; D gene unclear. Trimming removed 1 base at V and 1 base at J, with 4 bases between. The germline V gene encodes CDR1 LNHNV and CDR2 YYDKDF (reference sequence). The CDR3 is 13 amino acids. The CDR3 is CATSRGENTEAFF. The DNA for the CDR3 is TGTGCCACCAGCAGAGGCGAGAACACTGAAGCTTTCTTT.

Worth noting for this clone: Distinct nucleotide sequences in the sample also encode this CDR3. The V and J genes are TRBV27 and TRBJ1-1; TRBD1 is a possible D gene (5 bases). Germline-derived CDR1 and CDR2 are MNHEY and SMNVEV (reference sequence). The CDR3 is 13 amino acids. V lost 4 bases, J lost 2 bases, and 8 bases lay in between. CDR3 nucleotides: TGTGCCAGCAGTTGGGGACCTAACACTGAAGCTTTCTTT. This sequence encodes CASSWGPNTEAFF.